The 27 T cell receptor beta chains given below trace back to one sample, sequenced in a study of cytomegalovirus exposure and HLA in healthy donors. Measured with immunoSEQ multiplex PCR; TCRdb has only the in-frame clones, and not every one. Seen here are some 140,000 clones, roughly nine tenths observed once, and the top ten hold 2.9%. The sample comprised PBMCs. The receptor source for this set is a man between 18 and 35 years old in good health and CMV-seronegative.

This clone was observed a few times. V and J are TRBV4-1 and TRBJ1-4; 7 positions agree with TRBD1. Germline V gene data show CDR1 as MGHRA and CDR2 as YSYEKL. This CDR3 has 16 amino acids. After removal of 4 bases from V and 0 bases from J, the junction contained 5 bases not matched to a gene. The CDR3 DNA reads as TGCGCCAGCAGCCGAGGACAGGTTGCAACTAATGAAAAACTGTTTTTT. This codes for CASSRGQVATNEKLFF.

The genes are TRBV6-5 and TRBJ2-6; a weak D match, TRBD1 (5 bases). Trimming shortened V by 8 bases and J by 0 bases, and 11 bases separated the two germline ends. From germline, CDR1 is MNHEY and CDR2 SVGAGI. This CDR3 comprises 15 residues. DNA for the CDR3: TGTGCCAGCTCGACAGACCACTCTGGGGCCAACGTCCTGACTTTC. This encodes CASSTDHSGANVLTF.

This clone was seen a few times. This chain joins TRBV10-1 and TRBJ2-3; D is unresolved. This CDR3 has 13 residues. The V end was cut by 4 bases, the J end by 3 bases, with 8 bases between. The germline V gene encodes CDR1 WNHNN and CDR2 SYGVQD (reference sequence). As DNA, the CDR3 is TGCGCCAGCAGTGTTGCGAGGACAGATACGCAGTATTTT. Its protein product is CASSVARTDTQYF.

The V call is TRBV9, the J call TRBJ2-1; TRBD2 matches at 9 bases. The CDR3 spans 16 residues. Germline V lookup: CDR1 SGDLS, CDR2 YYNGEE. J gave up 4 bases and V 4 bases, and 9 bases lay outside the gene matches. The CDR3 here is CASSPASGMSYNEQFF. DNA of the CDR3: TGTGCCAGCAGCCCGGCTAGCGGGATGAGTTACAATGAGCAGTTCTTC.

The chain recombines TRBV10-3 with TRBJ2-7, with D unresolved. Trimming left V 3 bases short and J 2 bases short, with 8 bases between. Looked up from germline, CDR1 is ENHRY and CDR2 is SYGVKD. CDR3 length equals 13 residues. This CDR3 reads CAISEHTTYEQYF. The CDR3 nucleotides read TGTGCCATCAGTGAACACACTACCTACGAGCAGTACTTC.

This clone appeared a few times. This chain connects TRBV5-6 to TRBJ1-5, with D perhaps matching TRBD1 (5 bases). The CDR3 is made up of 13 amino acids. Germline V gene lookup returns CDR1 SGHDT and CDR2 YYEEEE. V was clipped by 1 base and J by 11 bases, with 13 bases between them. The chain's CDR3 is CASSLRGGRAQHF. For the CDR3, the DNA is TGTGCCAGCAGCTTGCGGGGCGGGAGGGCCCAGCATTTT.

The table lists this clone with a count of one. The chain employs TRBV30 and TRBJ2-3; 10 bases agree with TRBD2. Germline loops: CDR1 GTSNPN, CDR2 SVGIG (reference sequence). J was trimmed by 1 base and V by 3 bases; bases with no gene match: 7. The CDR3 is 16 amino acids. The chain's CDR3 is CAWSATSGQRTDTQYF. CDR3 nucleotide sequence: TGTGCCTGGAGCGCGACTAGCGGGCAACGCACAGATACGCAGTATTTT.

This CDR3 reads CASSPRRHSYEQYF. In DNA form, the CDR3 reads TGCGCCAGCAGCCCTCGGAGGCACTCCTACGAGCAGTACTTC. V gene TRBV23-1 combines with J gene TRBJ2-7; possible D gene TRBD2, 5 bases. TRBV23-1 is recorded as an ORF, its role being uncertain. V was shortened by 6 bases and J by 0 bases, with 12 bases between the two germline ends. The CDR3 is made up of 14 amino acids.

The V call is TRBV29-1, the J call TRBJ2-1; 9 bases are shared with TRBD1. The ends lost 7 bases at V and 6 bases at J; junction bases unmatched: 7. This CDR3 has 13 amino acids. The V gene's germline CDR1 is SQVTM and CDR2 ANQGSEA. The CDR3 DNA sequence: TGCAGCGGCTCGGGACAGGGACCCAATGAGCAGTTCTTC. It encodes CSGSGQGPNEQFF.

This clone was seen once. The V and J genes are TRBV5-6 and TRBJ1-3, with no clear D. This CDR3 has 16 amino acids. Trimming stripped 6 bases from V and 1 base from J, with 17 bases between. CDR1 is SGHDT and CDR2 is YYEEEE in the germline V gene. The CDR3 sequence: CASNILGPESGNTIYF. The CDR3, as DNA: TGTGCCAGCAACATCCTGGGCCCTGAGTCTGGAAACACCATATATTTT.

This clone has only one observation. CDR3: CASSGEGGILDEQYF. The CDR3 DNA follows: TGTGCCAGCAGTGGGGAGGGGGGAATTCTAGACGAGCAGTACTTC. This chain joins TRBV2 and TRBJ2-7; D perhaps matches TRBD2 (7 bases). The V end was cut by 4 bases, the J end by 5 bases, with 18 bases between. Germline assignment: CDR1 SNHLY and CDR2 FYNNEI. The CDR3 consists of 15 residues.

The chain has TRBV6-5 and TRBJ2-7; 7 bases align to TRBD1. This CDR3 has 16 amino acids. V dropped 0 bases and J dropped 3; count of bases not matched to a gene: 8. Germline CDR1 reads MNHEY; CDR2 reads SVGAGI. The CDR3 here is CASSYSGGQVYYEQYF. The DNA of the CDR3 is TGTGCCAGCAGTTACTCAGGTGGACAGGTCTACTACGAGCAGTACTTC.

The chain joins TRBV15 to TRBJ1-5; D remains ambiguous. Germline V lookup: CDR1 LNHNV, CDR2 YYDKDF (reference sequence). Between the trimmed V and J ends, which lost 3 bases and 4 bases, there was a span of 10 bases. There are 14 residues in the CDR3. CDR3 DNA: TGTGCCACCAGCAGTAACGTGGCAAATCAGCCCCAGCATTTT. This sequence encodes CATSSNVANQPQHF.

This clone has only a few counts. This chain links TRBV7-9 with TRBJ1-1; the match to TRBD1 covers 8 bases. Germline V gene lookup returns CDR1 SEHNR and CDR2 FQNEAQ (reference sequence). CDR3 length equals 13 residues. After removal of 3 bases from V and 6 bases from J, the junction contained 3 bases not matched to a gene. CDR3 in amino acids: CASSFGQGAEAFF. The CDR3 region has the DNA TGTGCCAGCAGCTTCGGACAGGGCGCTGAAGCTTTCTTT.

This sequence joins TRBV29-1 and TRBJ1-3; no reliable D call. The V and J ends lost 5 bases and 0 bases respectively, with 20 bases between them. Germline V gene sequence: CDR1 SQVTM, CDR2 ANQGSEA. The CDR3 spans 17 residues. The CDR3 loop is CSVRGVRGQSSGNTIYF. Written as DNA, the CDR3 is TGCAGCGTTAGAGGCGTCCGAGGGCAGAGCTCTGGAAACACCATATATTTT.

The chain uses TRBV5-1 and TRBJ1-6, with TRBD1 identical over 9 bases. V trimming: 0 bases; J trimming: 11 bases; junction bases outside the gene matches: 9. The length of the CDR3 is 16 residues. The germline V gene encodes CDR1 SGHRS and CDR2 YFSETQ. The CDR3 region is CASSLASTGGEAPLHF. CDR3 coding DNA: TGCGCCAGCAGCTTGGCCTCGACAGGGGGTGAGGCACCCCTCCACTTT.

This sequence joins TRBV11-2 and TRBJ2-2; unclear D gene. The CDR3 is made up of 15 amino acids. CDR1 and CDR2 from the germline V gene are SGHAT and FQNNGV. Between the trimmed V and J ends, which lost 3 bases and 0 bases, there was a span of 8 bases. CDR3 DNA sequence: TGTGCCAGCAGCTTCGTCAGATCGAACACCGGGGAGCTGTTTTTT. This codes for CASSFVRSNTGELFF.

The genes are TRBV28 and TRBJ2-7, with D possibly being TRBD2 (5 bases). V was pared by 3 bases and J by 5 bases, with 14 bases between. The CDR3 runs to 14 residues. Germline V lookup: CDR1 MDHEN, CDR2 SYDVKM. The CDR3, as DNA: TGTGCCAGCAGTTTGCCCGGGGAGTCCGACGAGCAGTACTTC. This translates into CASSLPGESDEQYF.

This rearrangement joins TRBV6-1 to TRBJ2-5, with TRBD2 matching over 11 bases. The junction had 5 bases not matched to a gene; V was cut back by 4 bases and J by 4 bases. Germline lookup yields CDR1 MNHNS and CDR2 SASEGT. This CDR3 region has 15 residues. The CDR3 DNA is TGTGCCAGCAGTGCCCCAACTAGCGGGAGAGAGACCCAGTACTTC. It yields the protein CASSAPTSGRETQYF.

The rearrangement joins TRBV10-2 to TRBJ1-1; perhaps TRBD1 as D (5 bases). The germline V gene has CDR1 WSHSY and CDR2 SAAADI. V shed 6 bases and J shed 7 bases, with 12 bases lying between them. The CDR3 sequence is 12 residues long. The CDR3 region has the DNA TGCGCCAGCAGCCAGGGTTTCGATGAAGCTTTCTTT. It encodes CASSQGFDEAFF.

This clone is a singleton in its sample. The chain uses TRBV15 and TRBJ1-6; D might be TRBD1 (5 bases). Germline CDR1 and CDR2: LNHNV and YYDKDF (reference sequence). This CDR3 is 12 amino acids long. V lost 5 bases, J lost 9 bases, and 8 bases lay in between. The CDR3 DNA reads TGTGCCACCAGCTCAGGGTTTTCACCCCTCCACTTT. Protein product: CATSSGFSPLHF.

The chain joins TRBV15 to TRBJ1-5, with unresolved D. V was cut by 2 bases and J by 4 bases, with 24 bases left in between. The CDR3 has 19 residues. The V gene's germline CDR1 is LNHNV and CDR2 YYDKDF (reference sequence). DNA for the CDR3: TGTGCCACCAGCAGACCCATCGGGAGGATCCTAAAGGGAAATCAGCCCCAGCATTTT. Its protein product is CATSRPIGRILKGNQPQHF.

The CDR3 DNA follows: TGTGCCAGCAGTGAGCAACCTCACAACAATGAGCAGTTCTTC. The encoded protein is CASSEQPHNNEQFF. The V and J genes are TRBV6-1 and TRBJ2-1; D uncertain. Trimming removed 3 bases from V and 5 bases from J, with 11 bases in between. Germline CDR1 is MNHNS and CDR2 is SASEGT. The CDR3 consists of 14 residues.

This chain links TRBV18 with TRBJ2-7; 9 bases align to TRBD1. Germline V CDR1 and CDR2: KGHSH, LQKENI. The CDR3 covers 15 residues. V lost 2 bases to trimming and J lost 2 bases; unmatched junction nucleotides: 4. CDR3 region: CASSPGTGQPYEQYF. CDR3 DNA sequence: TGTGCCAGCTCACCAGGGACAGGGCAACCCTACGAGCAGTACTTC.

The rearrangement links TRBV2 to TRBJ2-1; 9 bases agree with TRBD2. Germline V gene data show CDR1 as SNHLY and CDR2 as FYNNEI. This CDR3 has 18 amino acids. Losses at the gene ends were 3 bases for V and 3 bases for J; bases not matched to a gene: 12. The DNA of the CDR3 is TGTGCCAGCAGTGAGCGGGTGGTAGCGGGGGAATTCTACAATGAGCAGTTCTTC. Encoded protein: CASSERVVAGEFYNEQFF. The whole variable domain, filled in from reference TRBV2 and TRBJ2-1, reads EPEVTQTPSHQVTQMGQEVILRCVPISNHLYFYWYRQILGQKVEFLVSFYNNEISEKSEIFDDQFSVERPDGSNFTLKIRSTKLEDSAMYFCASSERVVAGEFYNEQFFGPGTRLTVL.

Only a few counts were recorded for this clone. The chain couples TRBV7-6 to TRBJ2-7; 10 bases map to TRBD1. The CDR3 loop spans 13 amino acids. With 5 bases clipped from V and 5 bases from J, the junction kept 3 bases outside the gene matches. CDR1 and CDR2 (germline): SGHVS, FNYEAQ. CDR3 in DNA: TGTGCCAGCAGCACCGGGACAGGGGACGAGCAGTACTTC. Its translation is CASSTGTGDEQYF.

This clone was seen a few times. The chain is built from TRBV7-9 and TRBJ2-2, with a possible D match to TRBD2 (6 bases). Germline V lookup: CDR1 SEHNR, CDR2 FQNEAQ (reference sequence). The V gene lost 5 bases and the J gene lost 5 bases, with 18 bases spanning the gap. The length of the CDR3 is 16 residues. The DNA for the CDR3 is TGTGCCAGCAGCCGGGACTCCGCCGGGGGTACCGGGGAGCTGTTTTTT. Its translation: CASSRDSAGGTGELFF.